This TCR beta chain was observed in a study of shared clonotypes between healthy human individuals. Study results and caveats: Sampling was confined to blood; repertoires within tissues likely differ. It was the few donors that limited the genetic and exposure-history diversity represented.

Germline V lookup: CDR1 MNHEY, CDR2 SVGAGI. The CDR3 has 15 residues. V gave up 0 bases and J gave up 6 bases, with 11 bases separating them. Researchers divided each subset's genomic DNA evenly across several immunoSEQ plates. TCRdb keeps only in-frame clones here, not all; method: immunoSEQ multiplex PCR. The sample includes approximately 2.4 million clones, nearly 97% seen only once; the top ten take more than 0.1%. A remark on this clone: Its antigen remains unknown.

The TCR comes from a man between 18 and 29 years old in good health. J is TRBJ2-2 and V is TRBV6-5; no clear D gene. Sequencing was carried out using naive CD4+ T cells sorted from blood. Subset in this sample: CD45RA+ positively selected. The CDR3 reads CASSYSVVDSGELFF. The DNA for the CDR3 is TGTGCCAGCAGTTACTCTGTGGTAGATTCCGGGGAGCTGTTTTTT.